These T cell receptor beta chains were read from a single sample in a study of technical replicates of blood from a few donors. Only in-frame clones appear in the TCRdb table, and some are missing; sequencing was by immunoSEQ multiplex PCR. Here the sample spans about 79,000 clones, approximately 92% being singletons. The sequencing input was T cells isolated from PBMCs. The origin of the receptors is a human donor in good health. Some clones in this sample may be carry-over from other donors' samples. CDR3s include the opening cysteine and the closing phenylalanine or tryptophan. Some rows have no size entry. The others give once, few or many, or a class for an expanded clone.

size	J	V	CDR3
NA	TRBJ1-2	TRBV10-3	CAISGRADYGYTF
NA	TRBJ2-1	TRBV11-2	CASSLYTQRENNEQFF
NA	TRBJ1-1	TRBV29-1	CSVASGTGLGTEAFF
NA	TRBJ2-3	TRBV7-2	CASSYGGGDTQYF
NA	TRBJ2-1	TRBV15	CATSSGTSGTEQFF
NA	TRBJ1-5	TRBV23-1	CASSQSKRLNQPQHF
NA	TRBJ1-2	TRBV6-5	CASTRGFGYTF
NA	TRBJ1-2	TRBV5-1	CASSFPGQGEYGYTF
NA	TRBJ1-1	TRBV10-1	CASSGRRNTEAFF
NA	TRBJ2-7	TRBV7-3	CASSRGTESYEQYF
NA	TRBJ2-1	TRBV4-3	CASSQEGGGVSYNEQFF
NA	TRBJ2-1	TRBV15	CATSREGGGRGYEQFF
NA	TRBJ2-3	TRBV7-3	CASSLIPGADTQYF
NA	NA	TRBV10-3	CAISPVASGYEQYF
NA	NA	TRBV28	CASSGEGQPYEQYF
NA	TRBJ2-3	TRBV4-1	CASSRASGRGDTQYF
NA	TRBJ1-1	TRBV11-2	CASRQQWNTEAFF
NA	TRBJ2-1	TRBV19	CASRGLPYNEQFF
NA	TRBJ1-1	TRBV7-3	CASSSVSGPGTEAFF
NA	TRBJ2-1	TRBV5-4	CASSFGREVFEQFF
NA	TRBJ2-3	TRBV30	CAFATGLAGGSTDTQYF
NA	TRBJ2-5	TRBV6-5	CASSSGQAETQYF
NA	TRBJ2-7	TRBV25-1	CASGTGAYEQYF
NA	TRBJ2-1	TRBV11-3	CASSWETGGGYEQFF
NA	TRBJ2-5	TRBV19	CASSIDREGGETQYF
NA	TRBJ1-2	TRBV2	CASSEVVGYTF
once	TRBJ2-7	TRBV5-5	CASSFVAGAGEQYF
NA	TRBJ2-4	TRBV11-2	CASSRGQGIYTKNIQYF
once	TRBJ2-7	TRBV6-5	CASSYSVGEGSYEQYF
NA	TRBJ1-1	TRBV5-1	CASSTWGDSVSAEAFF
NA	TRBJ2-6	TRBV27	CASSLGQPSGANVLTF
NA	TRBJ1-2	TRBV14	CASSQELSWGYTF
NA	TRBJ2-7	TRBV9	CASSSEQGEYEQYF
NA	TRBJ2-1	TRBV2	CASSERDRVTYNEQFF
NA	TRBJ1-1	TRBV7-9	CASSLGWGTTGHTEAFF
NA	TRBJ2-7	TRBV11-3	CASSLEQGNWHEQYF